The source of this T cell receptor (beta chain) is a study of OX40 agonist ivuxolimab in advanced cancers. The wider study: Patients were dosed with the agonistic anti-OX40 (CD134) antibody ivuxolimab. A diagnosis of hepatocellular carcinoma, melanoma, renal cell or head and neck cancer was present in dose-escalation patients. Patients received intravenous ivuxolimab every 2 weeks at 0.01 to 10 mg/kg.

Sequencing used immunoSEQ multiplex PCR; TCRdb keeps in-frame clones, though not all of them. The sample lists approximately 48,000 clones, around nine tenths occurring once. Specimen: CD4+ or CD8+ T cells sorted from blood, collected in a trial of the OX40 agonist ivuxolimab. This sequence was found in an adult with an advanced solid tumor such as melanoma, head and neck, liver or kidney cancer.

CDR3: CASSPTGDYGYTF. CDR3 nucleotide sequence: TGTGCCAGCTCCCCGACAGGGGACTATGGCTACACCTTC. The genes are TRBV18 and TRBJ1-2; TRBD1 agrees at 8 bases. The CDR3 extends over 13 amino acids. Trimming cost V 6 bases and J 3 bases; bases outside gene matches: 3. CDR1 and CDR2 from the germline V gene are KGHSH and LQKENI.